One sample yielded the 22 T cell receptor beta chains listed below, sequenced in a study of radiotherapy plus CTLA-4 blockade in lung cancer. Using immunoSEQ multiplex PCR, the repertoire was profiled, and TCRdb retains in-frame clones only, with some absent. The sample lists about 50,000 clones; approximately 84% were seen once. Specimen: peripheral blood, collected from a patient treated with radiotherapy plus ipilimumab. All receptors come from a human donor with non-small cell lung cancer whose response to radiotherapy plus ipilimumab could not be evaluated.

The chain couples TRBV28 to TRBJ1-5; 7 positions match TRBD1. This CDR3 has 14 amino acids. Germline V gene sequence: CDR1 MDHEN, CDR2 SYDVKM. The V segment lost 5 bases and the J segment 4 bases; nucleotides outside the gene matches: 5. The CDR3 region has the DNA TGTGCCAGCAGTCCGTACAGGGGAAATCAGCCCCAGCATTTT. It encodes CASSPYRGNQPQHF.

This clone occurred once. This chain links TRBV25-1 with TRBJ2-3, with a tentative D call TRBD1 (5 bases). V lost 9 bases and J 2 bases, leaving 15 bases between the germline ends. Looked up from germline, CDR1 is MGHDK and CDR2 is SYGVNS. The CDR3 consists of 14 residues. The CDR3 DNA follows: TGTGCCAGTCGCGCCAGACAGATCACAGATACGCAGTATTTT. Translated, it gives CASRARQITDTQYF.

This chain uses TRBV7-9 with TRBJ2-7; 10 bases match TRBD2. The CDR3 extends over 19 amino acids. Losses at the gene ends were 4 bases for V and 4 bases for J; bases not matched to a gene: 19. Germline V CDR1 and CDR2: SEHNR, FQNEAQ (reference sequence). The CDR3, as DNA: TGTGCCAGCAGCTACCAGGGGTGGCTAGCGGGAGTTAAACCATACGAGCAGTACTTC. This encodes CASSYQGWLAGVKPYEQYF.

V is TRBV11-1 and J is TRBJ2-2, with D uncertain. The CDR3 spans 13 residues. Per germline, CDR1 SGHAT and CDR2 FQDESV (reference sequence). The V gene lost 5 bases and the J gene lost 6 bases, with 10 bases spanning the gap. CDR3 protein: CASSPITPGELFF. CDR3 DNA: TGTGCCAGCAGCCCTATTACCCCCGGGGAGCTGTTTTTT.

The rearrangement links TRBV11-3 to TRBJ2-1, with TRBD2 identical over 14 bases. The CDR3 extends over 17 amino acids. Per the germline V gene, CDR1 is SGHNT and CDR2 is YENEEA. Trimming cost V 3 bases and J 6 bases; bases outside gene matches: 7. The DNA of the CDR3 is TGTGCCAGCAGCTTTCTCCCCGGACTAGCGGGAGGCAATGAGCAGTTCTTC. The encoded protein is CASSFLPGLAGGNEQFF.

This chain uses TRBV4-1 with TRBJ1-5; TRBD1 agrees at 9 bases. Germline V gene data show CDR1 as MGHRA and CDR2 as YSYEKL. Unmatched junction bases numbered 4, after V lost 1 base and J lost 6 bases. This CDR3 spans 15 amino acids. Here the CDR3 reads CASSQAQGAFQPQHF. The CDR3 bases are TGCGCCAGCAGCCAAGCACAGGGGGCTTTTCAGCCCCAGCATTTT.

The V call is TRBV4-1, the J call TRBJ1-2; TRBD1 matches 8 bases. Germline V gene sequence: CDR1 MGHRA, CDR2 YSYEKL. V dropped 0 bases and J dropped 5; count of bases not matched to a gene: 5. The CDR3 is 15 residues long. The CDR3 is CASSQDSTGGYGYTF. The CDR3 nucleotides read TGCGCCAGCAGCCAAGATTCAACAGGGGGGTATGGCTACACCTTC.

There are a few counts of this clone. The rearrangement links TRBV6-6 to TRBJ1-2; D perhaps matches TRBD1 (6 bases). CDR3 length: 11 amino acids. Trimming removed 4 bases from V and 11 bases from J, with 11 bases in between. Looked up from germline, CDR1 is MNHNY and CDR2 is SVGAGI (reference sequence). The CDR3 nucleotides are TGTGCCAGCAGTTTACAGGGAGAGTACACCTTC. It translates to CASSLQGEYTF.

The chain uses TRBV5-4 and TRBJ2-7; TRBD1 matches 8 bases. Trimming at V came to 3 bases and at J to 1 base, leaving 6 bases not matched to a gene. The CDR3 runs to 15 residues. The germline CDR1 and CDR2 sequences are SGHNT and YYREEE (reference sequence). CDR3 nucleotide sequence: TGTGCCAGCAGCTCTGACCGGGACAGGTCCTACGAGCAGTACTTC. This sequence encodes CASSSDRDRSYEQYF. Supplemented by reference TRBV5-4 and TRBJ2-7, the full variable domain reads ETGVTQSPTHLIKTRGQQVTLRCSSQSGHNTVSWYQQALGQGPQFIFQYYREEENGRGNFPPRFSGLQFPNYSSELNVNALELDDSALYLCASSSDRDRSYEQYFGPGTRLTVT.

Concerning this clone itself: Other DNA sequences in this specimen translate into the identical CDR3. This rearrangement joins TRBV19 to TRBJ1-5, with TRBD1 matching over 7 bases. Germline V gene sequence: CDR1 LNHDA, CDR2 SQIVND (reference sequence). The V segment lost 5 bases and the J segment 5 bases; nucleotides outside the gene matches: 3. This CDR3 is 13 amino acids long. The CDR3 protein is CASSRTGDQPQHF. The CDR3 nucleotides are TGTGCCAGTAGTCGGACAGGAGATCAGCCCCAGCATTTT.

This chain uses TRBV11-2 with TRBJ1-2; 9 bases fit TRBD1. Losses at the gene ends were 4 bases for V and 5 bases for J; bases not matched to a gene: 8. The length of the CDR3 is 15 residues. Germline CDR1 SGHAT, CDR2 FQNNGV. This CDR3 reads CASSSRDRARYGYTF. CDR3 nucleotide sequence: TGTGCCAGCAGCTCGCGGGACAGGGCGCGATATGGCTACACCTTC. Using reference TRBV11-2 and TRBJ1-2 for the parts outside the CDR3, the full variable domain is EAGVAQSPRYKIIEKRQSVAFWCNPISGHATLYWYQQILGQGPKLLIQFQNNGVVDDSQLPKDRFSAERLKGVDSTLKIQPAKLEDSAVYLCASSSRDRARYGYTFGSGTRLTVV.

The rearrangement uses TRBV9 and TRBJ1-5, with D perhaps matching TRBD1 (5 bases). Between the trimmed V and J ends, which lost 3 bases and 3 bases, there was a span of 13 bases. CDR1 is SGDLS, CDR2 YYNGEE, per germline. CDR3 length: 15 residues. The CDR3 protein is CASSEGISVNQPQHF. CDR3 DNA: TGTGCCAGCAGCGAGGGGATAAGCGTCAATCAGCCCCAGCATTTT. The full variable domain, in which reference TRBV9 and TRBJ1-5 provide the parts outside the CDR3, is DSGVTQTPKHLITATGQRVTLRCSPRSGDLSVYWYQQSLDQGLQFLIQYYNGEERAKGNILERFSAQQFPDLHSELNLSSLELGDSALYFCASSEGISVNQPQHFGDGTRLSIL.

In nucleotides, the CDR3 is TGTGCCAGCAGCATAGACAGTCGGGGAAACACCATATATTTT. Translation: CASSIDSRGNTIYF. The chain uses TRBV2 and TRBJ1-3; the D gene is possibly TRBD1 (5 bases). V shed 6 bases and J shed 4 bases, with 13 bases lying between them. From germline, CDR1 is SNHLY and CDR2 FYNNEI. This CDR3 contains 14 residues.

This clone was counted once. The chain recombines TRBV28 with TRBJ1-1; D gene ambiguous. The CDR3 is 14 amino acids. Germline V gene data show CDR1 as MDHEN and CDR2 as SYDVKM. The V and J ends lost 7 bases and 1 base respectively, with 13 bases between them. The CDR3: CASTLPGENTEAFF. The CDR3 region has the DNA TGTGCCAGCACCCTCCCGGGAGAGAACACTGAAGCTTTCTTT.

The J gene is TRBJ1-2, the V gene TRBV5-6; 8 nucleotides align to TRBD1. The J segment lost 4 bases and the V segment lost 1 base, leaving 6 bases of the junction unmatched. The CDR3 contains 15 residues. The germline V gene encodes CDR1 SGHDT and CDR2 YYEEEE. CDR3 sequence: CASSLSGQGAYGYTF. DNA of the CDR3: TGTGCCAGCAGCTTGTCTGGACAGGGCGCCTATGGCTACACCTTC.

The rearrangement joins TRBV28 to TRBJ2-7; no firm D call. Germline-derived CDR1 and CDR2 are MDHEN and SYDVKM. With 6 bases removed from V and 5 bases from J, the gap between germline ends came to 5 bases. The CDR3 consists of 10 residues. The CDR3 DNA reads TGTGCCAGCAGCCCCAACGAGCAGTACTTC. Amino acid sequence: CASSPNEQYF.

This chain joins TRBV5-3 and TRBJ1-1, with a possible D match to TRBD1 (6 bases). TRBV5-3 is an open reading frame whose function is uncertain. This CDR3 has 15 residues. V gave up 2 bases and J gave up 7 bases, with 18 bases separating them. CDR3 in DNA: TGTGCCAGAAGCTTCTATCAGGGGTACCGGATTGAAGCTTTCTTT. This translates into CARSFYQGYRIEAFF.

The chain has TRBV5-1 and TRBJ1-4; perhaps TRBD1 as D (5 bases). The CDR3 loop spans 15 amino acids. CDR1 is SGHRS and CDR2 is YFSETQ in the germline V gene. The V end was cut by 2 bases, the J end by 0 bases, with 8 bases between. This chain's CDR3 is CASSFQGATNEKLFF. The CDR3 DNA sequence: TGCGCCAGCAGCTTCCAGGGTGCAACTAATGAAAAACTGTTTTTT.

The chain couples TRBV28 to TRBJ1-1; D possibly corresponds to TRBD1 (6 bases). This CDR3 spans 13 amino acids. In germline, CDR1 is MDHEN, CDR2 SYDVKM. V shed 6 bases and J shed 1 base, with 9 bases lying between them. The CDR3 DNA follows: TGTGCCAGCAGGGGACACGAGAACACTGAAGCTTTCTTT. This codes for CASRGHENTEAFF.

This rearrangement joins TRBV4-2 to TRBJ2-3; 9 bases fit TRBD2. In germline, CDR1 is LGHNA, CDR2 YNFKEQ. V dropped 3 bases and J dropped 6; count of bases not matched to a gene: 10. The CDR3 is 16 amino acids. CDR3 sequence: CASSHGGLADLDTQYF. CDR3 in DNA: TGTGCCAGCAGCCACGGGGGACTAGCAGATTTGGATACGCAGTATTTT.

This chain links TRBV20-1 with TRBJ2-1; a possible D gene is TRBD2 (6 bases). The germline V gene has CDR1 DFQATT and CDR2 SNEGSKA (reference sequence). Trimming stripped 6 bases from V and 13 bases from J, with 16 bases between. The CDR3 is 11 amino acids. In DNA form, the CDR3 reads TGCAGTGCCGCTGGGGGACTTCACCAGTTCTTC. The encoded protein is CSAAGGLHQFF.

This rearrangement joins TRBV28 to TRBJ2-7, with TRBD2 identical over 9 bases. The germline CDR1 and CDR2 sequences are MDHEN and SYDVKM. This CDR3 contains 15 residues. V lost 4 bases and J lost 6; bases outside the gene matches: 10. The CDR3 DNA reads TGTGCCAGCAGTTCTCCAGGGCGGGAGGGCCCCGAGCAGTACTTC. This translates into CASSSPGREGPEQYF. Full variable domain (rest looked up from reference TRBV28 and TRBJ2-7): DVKVTQSSRYLVKRTGEKVFLECVQDMDHENMFWYRQDPGLGLRLIYFSYDVKMKEKGDIPEGYSVSREKKERFSLILESASTNQTSMYLCASSSPGREGPEQYFGPGTRLTVT.